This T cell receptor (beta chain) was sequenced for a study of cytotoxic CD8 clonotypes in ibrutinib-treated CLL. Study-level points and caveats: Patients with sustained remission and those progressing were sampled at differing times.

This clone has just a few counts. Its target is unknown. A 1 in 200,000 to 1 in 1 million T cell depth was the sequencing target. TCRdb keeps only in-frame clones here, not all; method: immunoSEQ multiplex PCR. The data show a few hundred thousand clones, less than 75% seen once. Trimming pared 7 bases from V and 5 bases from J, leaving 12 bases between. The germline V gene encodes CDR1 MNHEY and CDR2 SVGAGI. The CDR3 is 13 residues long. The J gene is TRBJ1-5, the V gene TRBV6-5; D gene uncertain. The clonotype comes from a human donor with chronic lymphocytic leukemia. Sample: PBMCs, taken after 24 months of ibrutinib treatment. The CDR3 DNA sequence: TGTGCCAGCACTGTCAGCTGGGATCAGCCCCAGCATTTT. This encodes CASTVSWDQPQHF.